This is a list of T cell receptor beta chains from one sample in a study of blood T cell repertoires in COVID-19. Assay: immunoSEQ multiplex PCR; the TCRdb copy retains only in-frame clones and omits some. The data show some 200,000 clones, roughly four fifths seen once. The sequencing input was peripheral blood. These receptors came from a woman in her fifties or sixties with active or convalescent COVID-19. Each CDR3 is given with its conserved first and last residue. Fields, in order: V gene, CDR3 protein.

>TRBV7-9
CASSPGEGGGAYEQYF
>TRBV18
CASSLLAGGEETQYF
>TRBV5-4
CASSLGGGEQFF
>TRBV28
CASSFTGSGKLFF
>TRBV6-1
CASSEGGGYQPQHF
>TRBV5-1
CASSPEGLAVYEQYF
>TRBV7-8
CASSLGVLMNTEAFF
>TRBV15
CATSREWTDSGNTIYF
>TRBV28
CASSLTPGYTQYF
>TRBV10-1
CASETLSSSNQPQHF
>TRBV28
CASSSGNEQFF
>TRBV4-1
CASSQGTLAGHETQYF
>TRBV28
CASSFPPTGGTQSGANVLTF
>TRBV20-1
CSVQGEPQHF
>TRBV5-5
CASSLAGAGYGYTF
>TRBV11-2
CASSLDRGSRELFF
>TRBV2
CASGRTSGSYEQYF
>TRBV6-6
CASSYSSNTEAFF
>TRBV6-5
CASSLDRGGEKLFF
>TRBV27
CASSFSGGGNEQFF
>TRBV3-1/TRBV3-2
CASSQARGGFEQYF
>TRBV5-1
CASSASGGAAYNEQFF
>TRBV4-1
CASSQDLPESYTF
>TRBV3-1/TRBV3-2
CASSRRPRTSGGDTQYF
>TRBV2
CASSEEGFGNTIYF
>TRBV7-2
CASSAGTGQETQYF